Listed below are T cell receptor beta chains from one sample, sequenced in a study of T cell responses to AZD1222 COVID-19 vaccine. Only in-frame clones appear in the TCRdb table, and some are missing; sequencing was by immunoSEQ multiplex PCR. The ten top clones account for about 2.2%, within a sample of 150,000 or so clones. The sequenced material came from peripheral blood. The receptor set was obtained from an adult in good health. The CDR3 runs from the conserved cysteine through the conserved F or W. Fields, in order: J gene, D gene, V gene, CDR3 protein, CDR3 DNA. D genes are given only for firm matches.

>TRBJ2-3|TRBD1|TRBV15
CATSTREDRGWDTQYF
TGTGCCACCAGCACCCGAGAGGACAGGGGGTGGGATACGCAGTATTTT
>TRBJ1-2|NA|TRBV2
CASTAGGAGANYGYTF
TGTGCCAGCACAGCCGGGGGGGCTGGAGCTAACTATGGCTACACCTTC
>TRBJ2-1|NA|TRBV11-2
CASSPRGAGGSSYNEQFF
TGTGCCAGCAGCCCCAGGGGGGCAGGGGGTTCCTCCTACAATGAGCAGTTCTTC
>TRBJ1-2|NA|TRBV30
CAWSVGQNGYTF
TGTGCCTGGAGTGTGGGGCAGAATGGCTACACCTTC
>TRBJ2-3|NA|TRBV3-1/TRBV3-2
CASSQDGDSKITDTQYF
TGTGCCAGCAGCCAAGATGGTGACAGTAAGATCACAGATACGCAGTATTTT
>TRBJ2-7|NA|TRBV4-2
CASSQAAWTASDEQYF
TGTGCCAGCAGCCAAGCGGCCTGGACAGCCAGTGACGAGCAGTACTTC
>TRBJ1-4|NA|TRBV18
CASSNRDNEKLFF
TGTGCCAGCTCGAACAGGGATAATGAAAAACTGTTTTTT
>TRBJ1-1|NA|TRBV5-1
CASSAGPGNTEAFF
TGCGCCAGCAGCGCCGGGCCCGGGAACACTGAAGCTTTCTTT
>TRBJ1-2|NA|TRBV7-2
CASSLASGGLYGYTF
TGTGCCAGCAGCTTAGCATCGGGGGGCCTCTATGGCTACACCTTC
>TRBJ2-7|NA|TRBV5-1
CASSPDLAYEQYF
TGCGCCAGCAGCCCCGACTTGGCCTACGAGCAGTACTTC
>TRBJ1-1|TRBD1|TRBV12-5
CASGAGTVLNTEAFF
TGTGCTAGTGGGGCCGGGACAGTTTTGAACACTGAAGCTTTCTTT
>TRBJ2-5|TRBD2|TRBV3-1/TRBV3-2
CASSRTSGGAGETQYF
TGTGCCAGCAGCCGGACTAGCGGGGGGGCCGGAGAGACCCAGTACTTC
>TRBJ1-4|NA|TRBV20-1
CSASVGGNEKLFF
TGCAGTGCTAGTGTGGGCGGGAATGAAAAACTGTTTTTT
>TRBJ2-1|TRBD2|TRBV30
CAWSDLTSTQFF
TGTGCCTGGAGTGACCTGACTAGCACACAGTTCTTC
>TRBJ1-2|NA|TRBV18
CASSLGDYGYTF
TGTGCCAGCTCACTAGGGGACTATGGCTACACCTTC
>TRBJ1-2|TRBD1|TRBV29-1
CSGLLDRGGGYTF
TGCAGCGGCTTGCTCGACAGGGGCGGGGGCTACACCTTC
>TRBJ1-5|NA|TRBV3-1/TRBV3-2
CASSQGLTYSNQPQHF
TGTGCCAGCAGCCAAGGTCTGACCTATAGCAATCAGCCCCAGCATTTT
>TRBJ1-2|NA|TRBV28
CASSSDSYGYTF
TGTGCCAGCAGTTCCGACAGCTATGGCTACACCTTC
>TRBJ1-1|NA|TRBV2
CASTSRVRGTEAFF
TGTGCCAGCACCTCCAGGGTTCGGGGCACTGAAGCTTTCTTT
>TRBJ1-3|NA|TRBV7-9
CASSLVERGAPLSGNTIYF
TGTGCCAGCAGCTTAGTTGAGAGAGGCGCTCCCCTCTCTGGAAACACCATATATTTT
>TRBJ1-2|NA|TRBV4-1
CASSQITTGPGKIGGYTF
TGCGCCAGCAGCCAAATAACGACAGGACCCGGCAAGATAGGCGGCTACACCTTC
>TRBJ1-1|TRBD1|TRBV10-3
CAISESQGGTEAFF
TGTGCCATCAGTGAGTCACAGGGGGGGACTGAAGCTTTCTTT